The 6 T cell receptor beta chains below all came from one sample that was sequenced in a study of T-cell reconstitution after alpha-beta-depleted transplantation in children. Using unique molecular identifiers, the investigators prepared the TCRbeta library. Each CDR3 protein gets one entry after TCRdb re-called the PCR reads with MiXCR. The table lists 190,000 or so distinct CDR3 sequences, about 6.4% of them singletons. The sequenced sample was PBMCs from the stem cell graft donor, obtained from the stem cell graft. The receptors derive from a human donor who donated a stem cell graft to a child with Wiskott-Aldrich syndrome.

V is TRBV5-1 and J is TRBJ1-6, with a tentative D call TRBD1 (5 bases). The CDR3 covers 20 residues. CDR1 is SGHRS and CDR2 is YFSETQ in the germline V gene. The V end was cut by 1 base, the J end by 0 bases, with 20 bases between. The CDR3 bases are TGCGCCAGCAGCTTGCTGGACCAGGGAACCGGAAGCTCCTATAATTCACCCCTCCACTTT. As protein: CASSLLDQGTGSSYNSPLHF. The complete variable domain, with remaining parts taken from reference TRBV5-1 and TRBJ1-6, reads KAGVTQTPRYLIKTRGQQVTLSCSPISGHRSVSWYQQTPGQGLQFLFEYFSETQRNKGNFPGRFSGRQFSNSRSEMNVSTLELGDSALYLCASSLLDQGTGSSYNSPLHFGNGTRLTVT.

This clonotype was recorded at least ten times. The chain is built from TRBV24-1 and TRBJ2-2; TRBD1 agrees at 7 bases. With V trimmed by 4 bases and J by 2 bases, 3 bases remained unmatched. CDR3 size: 15 residues. Germline CDR1 is KGHDR and CDR2 is SFDVKD. CDR3 loop: CATSEWTGNTGELFF. The CDR3 DNA reads as TGTGCCACCAGTGAATGGACAGGAAACACCGGGGAGCTGTTTTTT.

This clonotype showed up many times. The V gene is TRBV7-7, the J gene TRBJ2-5; no definite D call. The germline V and J ends were trimmed by 5 bases and 4 bases, with 11 bases remaining between them. This CDR3 contains 13 residues. The germline V gene has CDR1 SSHAT and CDR2 FNYEAQ (reference sequence). The DNA of the CDR3 is TGTGCCAGCAGCCCCGGGCCCCTAGAGACCCAGTACTTC. Translation: CASSPGPLETQYF. The full variable domain, completed using reference TRBV7-7 and TRBJ2-5, is GAGVSQSPRYKVTKRGQDVTLRCDPISSHATLYWYQQALGQGPEFLTYFNYEAQPDKSGLPSDRFSAERPEGSISTLTIQRTEQRDSAMYRCASSPGPLETQYFGPGTRLLVL.

Ten or more counts support this clonotype. This rearrangement joins TRBV10-3 to TRBJ2-1; D not resolved. The CDR3 covers 16 residues. The V and J ends lost 0 bases and 0 bases respectively, with 9 bases between them. CDR1 is ENHRY and CDR2 is SYGVKD in the germline V gene. As DNA, the CDR3 is TGTGCCATCAGTGAGTCATGGACCACCTCCTACAATGAGCAGTTCTTC. It specifies CAISESWTTSYNEQFF.

This clonotype was observed many times. This chain uses TRBV25-1 with TRBJ2-2; 8 positions agree with TRBD2. Germline V gene data show CDR1 as MGHDK and CDR2 as SYGVNS. V lost 4 bases, J lost 4 bases, and 14 bases stayed unmatched. This CDR3 is 18 amino acids long. The CDR3 DNA follows: TGTGCCAGCAGTGGAGGGGGAGTAGCGGGATCGGCCACCGGGGAGCTGTTTTTT. Its protein is CASSGGGVAGSATGELFF.

This clonotype has a count of ten or more. CDR3 DNA: TGTGCCAGCAGCTTAGGCACGTTTACAGATACGCAGTATTTT. Translating gives CASSLGTFTDTQYF. The rearrangement uses TRBV7-2 and TRBJ2-3; D is ambiguous. Germline lookup yields CDR1 SGHTA and CDR2 FQGNSA. Trimming cost V 1 base and J 3 bases, with 8 bases left between them. The CDR3 loop spans 14 amino acids.